A selection of T cell receptor beta chains follows, all from one sample in a study of CD8 T cells in ankylosing spondylitis. MiXCR was run by TCRdb on the 5' RACE reads, yielding one entry per CDR3 protein. The sample yields some 240,000 distinct CDR3 sequences, 18% seen once. Input material: blood, either unsorted or a sorted T cell fraction (not recorded which). The receptors shown here come from a male donor with ankylosing spondylitis or in good health (not recorded which). CDR3s include the opening cysteine and the closing phenylalanine or tryptophan. Fields, in order: clone size, J gene, D gene, V gene, CDR3 DNA, CDR3 protein. D genes are given only for firm matches. Size is omitted from some rows. Given values are once, few, many or a class for expanded clones.

clone_size: NA; j_call: TRBJ2-1; d_call: NA; v_call: TRBV6-6; cdr3_nt: TGTGCCAGCAGTTACTCAGCTATAAATGAGCAGTTCTTC; cdr3_aa: CASSYSAINEQFF
clone_size: NA; j_call: TRBJ2-1; d_call: TRBD2; v_call: TRBV27; cdr3_nt: TGTGCCAGCAGTCCGCGGGTAGCGGGAGATGAGCAGTTCTTC; cdr3_aa: CASSPRVAGDEQFF
clone_size: many; j_call: TRBJ2-3; d_call: TRBD2; v_call: TRBV29-1; cdr3_nt: TGCAGCGTTGAAGTAACTAGCGGGAGGGCCATCAATACGCAGTATTTT; cdr3_aa: CSVEVTSGRAINTQYF
clone_size: NA; j_call: TRBJ2-5; d_call: NA; v_call: TRBV11-2; cdr3_nt: TGTGCCAGCAGCTTAGAAACACAGGACCTGCAAGAGACCCAGTACTTC; cdr3_aa: CASSLETQDLQETQYF
clone_size: NA; j_call: TRBJ1-1; d_call: NA; v_call: TRBV27; cdr3_nt: TGTGCCAGCAGTTTAGGGGCACACCTGAGGACTGAAGCTTTCTTT; cdr3_aa: CASSLGAHLRTEAFF
clone_size: few; j_call: TRBJ2-1; d_call: NA; v_call: TRBV5-4; cdr3_nt: TGTGCCAGCAGCCCAACCTACCACAATGAGCAGTTCTTC; cdr3_aa: CASSPTYHNEQFF
clone_size: NA; j_call: TRBJ2-7; d_call: NA; v_call: TRBV20-1; cdr3_nt: TGCAGTGCCAGCCTGGATTTAACAGCAATCTCCTACGAGCAGTACTTC; cdr3_aa: CSASLDLTAISYEQYF
clone_size: NA; j_call: TRBJ2-1; d_call: NA; v_call: TRBV20-1; cdr3_nt: TGCAGTGCCAGATTTCCAGCCAGCTCCTACAATGAGCAGTTCTTC; cdr3_aa: CSARFPASSYNEQFF
clone_size: NA; j_call: TRBJ1-5; d_call: NA; v_call: TRBV19; cdr3_nt: TGTGCCAGTAGGGAACAGGGAAATCAGCCCCAGCATTTT; cdr3_aa: CASREQGNQPQHF
clone_size: NA; j_call: TRBJ2-7; d_call: NA; v_call: TRBV10-3; cdr3_nt: TGTGCCACCTACGACAACTCCTACGAGCAGTACTTC; cdr3_aa: CATYDNSYEQYF
clone_size: NA; j_call: TRBJ2-7; d_call: TRBD2; v_call: TRBV10-2; cdr3_nt: TGCGCCAGCACGGAAGGACTAGCGGGAGCCCCATACGACGAGCAGTACTTC; cdr3_aa: CASTEGLAGAPYDEQYF
clone_size: few; j_call: TRBJ2-7; d_call: TRBD2; v_call: TRBV20-1; cdr3_nt: TGCAGTGCTAGAGGGGGACTAGCGCCCCACTACGAGCAGTACTTC; cdr3_aa: CSARGGLAPHYEQYF
clone_size: NA; j_call: TRBJ2-2; d_call: TRBD2; v_call: TRBV6-5; cdr3_nt: TGTGCCAGCAGTTACTCCCTAGCGGGAACGCACACCGGGGAGCTGTTTTTT; cdr3_aa: CASSYSLAGTHTGELFF
clone_size: NA; j_call: TRBJ2-1; d_call: NA; v_call: TRBV3-1; cdr3_nt: TGTGCCAGCAGCCAAGATTCGGGTCCAGAGCAGTTCTTC; cdr3_aa: CASSQDSGPEQFF
clone_size: few; j_call: TRBJ1-1; d_call: NA; v_call: TRBV4-1; cdr3_nt: TGCGCCAGCAGCCAAGATCCCCAGGGGATTGGGAACACTGAAGCTTTCTTT; cdr3_aa: CASSQDPQGIGNTEAFF
clone_size: NA; j_call: TRBJ2-3; d_call: TRBD2; v_call: TRBV10-3; cdr3_nt: TGTGCCATCAGTGAGTCGACTAGCGGGACAATGACAGATACGCAGTATTTT; cdr3_aa: CAISESTSGTMTDTQYF
clone_size: few; j_call: TRBJ2-7; d_call: NA; v_call: TRBV6-5; cdr3_nt: TGTGCCAGCAGCTATACATGGGTCGACGAGCAGTACTTC; cdr3_aa: CASSYTWVDEQYF
clone_size: NA; j_call: TRBJ1-4; d_call: NA; v_call: TRBV4-2; cdr3_nt: TGTGCCAGCCACGGACGGGAAAATGAAAAACTGTTTTTT; cdr3_aa: CASHGRENEKLFF
clone_size: NA; j_call: TRBJ2-7; d_call: NA; v_call: TRBV5-6; cdr3_nt: TGTGCCAGCAGCTTGTTTTCCTCGACTCATGACGAGCAGTACTTC; cdr3_aa: CASSLFSSTHDEQYF
clone_size: NA; j_call: TRBJ2-1; d_call: TRBD2; v_call: TRBV6-1; cdr3_nt: TGTGCCAGCAGGGGACTAAACAATGAGCAGCTCTTC; cdr3_aa: CASRGLNNEQLF
clone_size: many; j_call: TRBJ2-5; d_call: NA; v_call: TRBV29-1; cdr3_nt: TGCAGCGTTGTAGGGGCGGCCTCACAAGAGACCCAGTACTTC; cdr3_aa: CSVVGAASQETQYF
clone_size: NA; j_call: TRBJ2-7; d_call: TRBD2; v_call: TRBV27; cdr3_nt: TGTGCCAGCGGTGCTAGCGGAGTATACGAGCAGTACTTC; cdr3_aa: CASGASGVYEQYF
clone_size: NA; j_call: TRBJ2-1; d_call: TRBD2; v_call: TRBV3-1; cdr3_nt: TGTGCCAGCAGCCCGATAGGACTAGCGGCCTACAATGAGCAGTTCTTC; cdr3_aa: CASSPIGLAAYNEQFF
clone_size: NA; j_call: TRBJ2-5; d_call: NA; v_call: TRBV27; cdr3_nt: TGTGCCAGCAGTTTACTGTCAGGGGTAGAGACCCAGTACTTC; cdr3_aa: CASSLLSGVETQYF
clone_size: NA; j_call: TRBJ2-5; d_call: NA; v_call: TRBV14; cdr3_nt: TGTGCCAGCAGCCCATTAGCGGTACAAGAGACCCAGTACTTC; cdr3_aa: CASSPLAVQETQYF
clone_size: few; j_call: TRBJ2-5; d_call: NA; v_call: TRBV4-1; cdr3_nt: TGCGCCAGCAGCCAAGAGGCGGAGGGAGTGGGAGAGACCCAGTACTTC; cdr3_aa: CASSQEAEGVGETQYF
clone_size: few; j_call: TRBJ2-5; d_call: NA; v_call: TRBV5-6; cdr3_nt: TGTGCCAGCAGCCTCAGGCGTTTCCAAGAGACCCAGTACTTC; cdr3_aa: CASSLRRFQETQYF
clone_size: few; j_call: TRBJ1-5; d_call: TRBD1; v_call: TRBV5-1; cdr3_nt: TGCGCCAGCAGCCTGGGGACAGGGTATAATCAGCCCCAGCATTTT; cdr3_aa: CASSLGTGYNQPQHF
clone_size: few; j_call: TRBJ1-6; d_call: TRBD1; v_call: TRBV20-1; cdr3_nt: TGCAGTGCTAGGCCAGTAGGACAGGAACCTCGTTCACCCCTCCACTTT; cdr3_aa: CSARPVGQEPRSPLHF
clone_size: NA; j_call: TRBJ2-1; d_call: TRBD2; v_call: TRBV13; cdr3_nt: TGTGCCAGCAGCCCCGTGAGCGGGAGAGGGGGCAATGAGCAGTTCTTC; cdr3_aa: CASSPVSGRGGNEQFF
clone_size: NA; j_call: TRBJ2-3; d_call: NA; v_call: TRBV3-1; cdr3_nt: TGTGCCAGCAGCCAAGTTAGTCCCCGCTTCACAGATACGCAGTATTTT; cdr3_aa: CASSQVSPRFTDTQYF
clone_size: few; j_call: TRBJ2-7; d_call: NA; v_call: TRBV29-1; cdr3_nt: TGCAGCGTCGAACTAGTGGGTCGGGAGCAAGGCGAGCAGTACTTC; cdr3_aa: CSVELVGREQGEQYF
clone_size: few; j_call: TRBJ2-7; d_call: NA; v_call: TRBV7-2; cdr3_nt: TGTGCCAGCAGCCTTCTAGGGGCCGGCAACGAGCAGTACTTC; cdr3_aa: CASSLLGAGNEQYF
clone_size: NA; j_call: TRBJ1-5; d_call: NA; v_call: TRBV20-1; cdr3_nt: TGCAGTGCTAGTCGGGAGAATCAGCCCCAGCATTTT; cdr3_aa: CSASRENQPQHF
clone_size: NA; j_call: TRBJ2-1; d_call: NA; v_call: TRBV29-1; cdr3_nt: TGCAGCGTCTTGAAGAGAGGGGGGCCGGGGGCGAGTTCCTACAATGAGCAGTTCTTC; cdr3_aa: CSVLKRGGPGASSYNEQFF